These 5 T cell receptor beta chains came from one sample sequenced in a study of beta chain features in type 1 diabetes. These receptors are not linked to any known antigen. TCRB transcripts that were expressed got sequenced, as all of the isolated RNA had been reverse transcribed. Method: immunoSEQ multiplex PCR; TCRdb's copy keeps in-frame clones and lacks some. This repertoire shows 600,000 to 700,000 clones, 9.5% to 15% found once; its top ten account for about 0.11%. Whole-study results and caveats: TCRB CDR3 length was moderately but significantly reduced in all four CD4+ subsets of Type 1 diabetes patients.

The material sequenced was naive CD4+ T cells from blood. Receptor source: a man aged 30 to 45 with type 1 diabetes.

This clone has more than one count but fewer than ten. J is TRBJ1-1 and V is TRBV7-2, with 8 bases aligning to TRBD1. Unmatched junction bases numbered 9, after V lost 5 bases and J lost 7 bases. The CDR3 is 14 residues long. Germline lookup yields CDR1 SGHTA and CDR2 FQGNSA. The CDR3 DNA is TGTGCCAGCAGCCCGACCAGGGGGCGAGGTGAAGCTTTCTTT. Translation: CASSPTRGRGEAFF.

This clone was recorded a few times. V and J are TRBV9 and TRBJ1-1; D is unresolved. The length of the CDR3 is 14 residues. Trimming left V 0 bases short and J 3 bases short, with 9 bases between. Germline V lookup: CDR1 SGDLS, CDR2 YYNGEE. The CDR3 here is CASSVEREDTEAFF. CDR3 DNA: TGTGCCAGCAGCGTAGAAAGGGAGGACACTGAAGCTTTCTTT.

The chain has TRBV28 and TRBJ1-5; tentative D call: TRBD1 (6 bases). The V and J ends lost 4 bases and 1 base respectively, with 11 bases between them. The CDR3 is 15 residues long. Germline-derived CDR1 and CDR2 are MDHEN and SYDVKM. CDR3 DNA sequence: TGTGCCAGCAGTTCCCCTCAGGGGAGCAATCAGCCCCAGCATTTT. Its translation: CASSSPQGSNQPQHF.

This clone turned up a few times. CDR3 DNA: TGTGCCAGCAGTTATGGATCTATACTCCCTTACTACGAGCAGTACTTC. Its protein product is CASSYGSILPYYEQYF. The chain combines TRBV6-5 with TRBJ2-7; D gene ambiguous. Germline V CDR1 and CDR2: MNHEY, SVGAGI. This CDR3 comprises 16 residues. Deletions cut 3 bases from V and 3 bases from J, with 18 bases between.

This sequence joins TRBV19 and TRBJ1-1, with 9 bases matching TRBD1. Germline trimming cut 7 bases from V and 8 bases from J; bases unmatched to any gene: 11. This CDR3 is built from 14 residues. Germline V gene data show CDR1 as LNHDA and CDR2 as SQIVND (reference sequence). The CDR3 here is CASNPRDRASEAFF. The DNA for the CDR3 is TGTGCCAGTAACCCCCGGGACAGGGCATCCGAAGCTTTCTTT. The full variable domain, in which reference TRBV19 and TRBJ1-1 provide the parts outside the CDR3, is DGGITQSPKYLFRKEGQNVTLSCEQNLNHDAMYWYRQDPGQGLRLIYYSQIVNDFQKGDIAEGYSVSREKKESFPLTVTSAQKNPTAFYLCASNPRDRASEAFFGQGTRLTVV.